Below are 20 T cell receptor beta chains sequenced from a single sample in a study of control samples from healthy donors and cancer patients. Method: immunoSEQ multiplex PCR; TCRdb's copy keeps in-frame clones and lacks some. Here the sample spans just over 150,000 clones, more than 85% being singletons. Input material: blood. These receptors were obtained from a man in his forties or fifties in good health.

The chain links TRBV5-8 to TRBJ2-1; D remains unclear. Between the trimmed V and J ends, which lost 3 bases and 6 bases, there was a span of 7 bases. The CDR3 contains 12 residues. Per the germline V gene, CDR1 is SGHTS and CDR2 is YDEGEE. The CDR3 bases are TGTGCCAGCAGCTGGCTGCGCAATGAGCAGTTCTTC. Its translation is CASSWLRNEQFF.

This rearrangement joins TRBV2 to TRBJ1-1; 7 nucleotides align to TRBD1. CDR1 is SNHLY and CDR2 is FYNNEI in the germline V gene. V shed 5 bases, J shed 0 bases, and the junction held 3 bases outside the gene matches. The CDR3 has 14 residues. The CDR3 spells CASSPDRLNTEAFF. CDR3 nucleotide sequence: TGTGCCAGCAGTCCGGACAGGCTGAACACTGAAGCTTTCTTT.

The chain couples TRBV11-3 to TRBJ2-1, with 15 bases aligning to TRBD2. The germline gives CDR1 SGHNT, CDR2 YENEEA. Germline trimming cut 4 bases from V and 7 bases from J; bases unmatched to any gene: 5. The CDR3 covers 16 residues. CDR3 loop: CASSSTGTSGRNEQFF. In DNA, the CDR3 is TGTGCCAGCAGCTCGACCGGGACTAGCGGGAGGAATGAGCAGTTCTTC.

The rearrangement uses TRBV10-1 and TRBJ1-1, with TRBD1 matching 9 bases. Trimming took 7 bases from V and 7 from J; bases not matched to a gene: 4. Germline CDR1 WNHNN, CDR2 SYGVQD (reference sequence). The CDR3 consists of 12 residues. The CDR3 nucleotides are TGCGCCAGCAAGGGACAGGGAGGTGAAGCTTTCTTT. Encoded protein: CASKGQGGEAFF.

The V call is TRBV18, the J call TRBJ1-2; D might be TRBD1 (5 bases). The germline V gene has CDR1 KGHSH and CDR2 LQKENI. The V gene lost 2 bases and the J gene lost 8 bases, with 15 bases spanning the gap. The CDR3 is made up of 14 amino acids. CDR3 in DNA: TGTGCCAGCTCACCATCCCAAGGGGCGCGGGGCTACACCTTC. Amino acid sequence: CASSPSQGARGYTF.

This clone was seen only once. The gene calls are TRBV7-9 and TRBJ2-5, with D unresolved. Germline V gives CDR1 SEHNR, CDR2 FQNEAQ (reference sequence). The CDR3 is made up of 16 amino acids. The V end lost 1 base, the J end lost 2 bases, and 14 bases lay between the germline ends. Here the CDR3 reads CASSLGTLLYQETQYF. In nucleotides, the CDR3 is TGTGCCAGCAGCTTAGGGACCCTCCTATATCAAGAGACCCAGTACTTC.

Comment on this clone: Different DNA sequences within this sample yield the same CDR3. The rearrangement links TRBV27 to TRBJ1-5, with TRBD1 as a possible D gene (6 bases). This CDR3 comprises 14 residues. Germline loops: CDR1 MNHEY, CDR2 SMNVEV (reference sequence). V dropped 2 bases and J dropped 4 bases, with 9 bases sitting between them. This CDR3 reads CASSLGTPNQPQHF. DNA for the CDR3: TGTGCCAGCAGTTTAGGGACACCTAATCAGCCCCAGCATTTT.

V gene TRBV6-5 combines with J gene TRBJ2-5; TRBD1 aligns across 9 bases. Trimming took 4 bases from V and 5 from J; bases not matched to a gene: 11. Per the germline V gene, CDR1 is MNHEY and CDR2 is SVGAGI. The CDR3 contains 16 residues. CDR3: CASSSVGQGLWETQYF. For the CDR3, the DNA is TGTGCCAGCAGTTCCGTGGGACAGGGATTATGGGAGACCCAGTACTTC.

The CDR3 sequence is CASSGRTVSNQPQHF. In DNA, the CDR3 is TGTGCCAGTAGTGGAAGGACGGTTAGCAATCAGCCCCAGCATTTT. The rearrangement links TRBV19 to TRBJ1-5, with D unclear. The CDR3 is 15 amino acids. Per the germline V gene, CDR1 is LNHDA and CDR2 is SQIVND (reference sequence). Deletions cut 5 bases from V and 0 bases from J, with 11 bases between.

CDR3 region: CSVGGTSGKGSYNEQFF. In DNA, the CDR3 is TGCAGCGTTGGAGGGACTAGCGGGAAAGGGTCCTACAATGAGCAGTTCTTC. The chain couples TRBV29-1 to TRBJ2-1, with 13 positions matching TRBD2. The CDR3 covers 17 residues. V trimming: 4 bases; J trimming: 1 base; junction bases outside the gene matches: 7. CDR1 and CDR2 from the germline V gene are SQVTM and ANQGSEA.

The gene calls are TRBV10-1 and TRBJ2-7; a possible D gene is TRBD2 (5 bases). Trimming cost V 3 bases and J 2 bases, with 5 bases left between them. Germline V gene sequence: CDR1 WNHNN, CDR2 SYGVQD (reference sequence). CDR3 length: 12 amino acids. The CDR3 DNA is TGCGCCAGCAGTGACGGGGCCTACGAGCAGTACTTC. This translates into CASSDGAYEQYF.

V is TRBV3-1 (or the pseudogene TRBV3-2) and J is TRBJ2-7; 8 bases map to TRBD1. CDR3 length: 14 amino acids. J gave up 7 bases and V 6 bases, and 11 bases lay outside the gene matches. Germline lookup yields CDR1 LGHDT and CDR2 YNNKEL (reference sequence). This chain's CDR3 is CASRRAGGVGEQYF. The CDR3 nucleotides are TGTGCCAGCAGAAGAGCAGGGGGCGTGGGGGAGCAGTACTTC.

The chain carries TRBV12-3 or TRBV12-4 and TRBJ1-5; D unresolved. Trimming removed 7 bases at V and 4 bases at J, with 11 bases between. The CDR3 is 13 amino acids. CDR3 DNA sequence: TGTGCCAGCAATCAAGGACTTAATCAGCCCCAGCATTTT. It specifies CASNQGLNQPQHF.

This clone was recorded once. The chain has TRBV6-1 and TRBJ2-7; possibly TRBD2 for D (5 bases). Trimming shortened V by 2 bases and J by 6 bases, and 11 bases separated the two germline ends. The germline CDR1 and CDR2 sequences are MNHNS and SASEGT. CDR3 size: 13 residues. This CDR3 is CASSERGGREQYF. In nucleotides, the CDR3 is TGTGCCAGCAGTGAACGCGGCGGGCGCGAGCAGTACTTC.

The chain has TRBV27 and TRBJ2-1; 9 bases map to TRBD1. CDR1 and CDR2 (germline): MNHEY, SMNVEV (reference sequence). V dropped 6 bases and J dropped 4; count of bases not matched to a gene: 4. This CDR3 spans 14 amino acids. The CDR3 region is CASSAGTGYNEQFF. In DNA, the CDR3 is TGTGCCAGCAGCGCCGGGACAGGGTACAATGAGCAGTTCTTC.

J is TRBJ2-3 and V is TRBV18; D is unresolved. In germline, CDR1 is KGHSH, CDR2 LQKENI. Trimming shortened V by 3 bases and J by 6 bases, and 4 bases separated the two germline ends. This CDR3 contains 11 residues. The DNA for the CDR3 is TGTGCCAGCTCACCTGGTGATACGCAGTATTTT. Translation gives CASSPGDTQYF.

The rearrangement uses TRBV20-1 and TRBJ2-5; the D gene could be TRBD1 or TRBD2 (5 bases each). Trimming stripped 3 bases from V and 5 bases from J, with 13 bases between. The CDR3 covers 13 residues. Germline V gene lookup returns CDR1 DFQATT and CDR2 SNEGSKA (reference sequence). This chain's CDR3 is CSASRSREETQYF. The CDR3 region has the DNA TGCAGTGCTAGTAGGAGCAGGGAGGAGACCCAGTACTTC.

The CDR3 DNA reads TGTGCCAGCAGTTTAACGGCTAGCGGGATGAACACCGGGGAGCTGTTTTTT. Translation: CASSLTASGMNTGELFF. This chain connects TRBV27 to TRBJ2-2; 9 bases align to TRBD2. Per germline, CDR1 MNHEY and CDR2 SMNVEV (reference sequence). The V and J ends lost 2 bases and 1 base, in that order; junction bases with no gene match: 5. This CDR3 is 17 amino acids long.

This chain uses TRBV6-6 with TRBJ2-1, with 8 bases aligning to TRBD2. Germline CDR1 reads MNHNY; CDR2 reads SVGAGI (reference sequence). There are 13 residues in the CDR3. J lost 4 bases, V lost 8 bases, and 4 bases had no gene match. CDR3 nucleotides: TGTGCCAGCGCTTCGGGAGGGTACAATGAGCAGTTCTTC. Its protein is CASASGGYNEQFF.

The chain combines TRBV27 with TRBJ2-3, with D unresolved. This CDR3 has 16 amino acids. CDR1 is MNHEY and CDR2 is SMNVEV in the germline V gene (reference sequence). V lost 6 bases and J 2 bases, leaving 18 bases between the germline ends. CDR3 DNA sequence: TGTGCCAGCAGCTTACGTCTGACACCTTCCACAGATACGCAGTATTTT. Translating gives CASSLRLTPSTDTQYF.